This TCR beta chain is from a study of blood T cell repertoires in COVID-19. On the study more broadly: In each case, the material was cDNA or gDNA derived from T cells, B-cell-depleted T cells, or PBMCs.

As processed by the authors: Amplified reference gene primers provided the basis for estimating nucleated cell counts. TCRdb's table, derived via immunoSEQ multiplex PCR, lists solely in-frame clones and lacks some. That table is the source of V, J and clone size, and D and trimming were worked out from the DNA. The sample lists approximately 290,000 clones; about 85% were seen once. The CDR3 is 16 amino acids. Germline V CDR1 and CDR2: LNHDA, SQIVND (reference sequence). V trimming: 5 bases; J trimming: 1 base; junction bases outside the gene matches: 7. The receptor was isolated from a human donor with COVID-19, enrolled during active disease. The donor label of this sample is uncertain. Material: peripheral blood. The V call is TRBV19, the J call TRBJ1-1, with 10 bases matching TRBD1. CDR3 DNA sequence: TGTGCCAGTAGTCGACGGGACAGGGGTACGAACACTGAAGCTTTCTTT. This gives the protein CASSRRDRGTNTEAFF.